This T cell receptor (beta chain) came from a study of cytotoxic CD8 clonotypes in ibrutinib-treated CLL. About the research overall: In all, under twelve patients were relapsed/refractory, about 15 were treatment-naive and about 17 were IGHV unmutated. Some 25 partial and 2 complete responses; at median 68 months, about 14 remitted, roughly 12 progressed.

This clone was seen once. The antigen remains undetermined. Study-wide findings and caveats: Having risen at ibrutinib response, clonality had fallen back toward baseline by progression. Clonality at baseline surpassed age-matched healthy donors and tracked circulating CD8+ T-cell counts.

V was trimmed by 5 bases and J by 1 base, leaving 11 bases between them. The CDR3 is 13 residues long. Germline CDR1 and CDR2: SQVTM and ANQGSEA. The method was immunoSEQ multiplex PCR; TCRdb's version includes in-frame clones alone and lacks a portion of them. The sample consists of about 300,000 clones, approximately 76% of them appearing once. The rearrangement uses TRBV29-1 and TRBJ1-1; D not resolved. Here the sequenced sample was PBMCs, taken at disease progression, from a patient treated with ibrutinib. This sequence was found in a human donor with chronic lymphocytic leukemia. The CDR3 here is CSVSDRANTEAFF. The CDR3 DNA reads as TGCAGCGTTTCTGACCGTGCGAACACTGAAGCTTTCTTT.